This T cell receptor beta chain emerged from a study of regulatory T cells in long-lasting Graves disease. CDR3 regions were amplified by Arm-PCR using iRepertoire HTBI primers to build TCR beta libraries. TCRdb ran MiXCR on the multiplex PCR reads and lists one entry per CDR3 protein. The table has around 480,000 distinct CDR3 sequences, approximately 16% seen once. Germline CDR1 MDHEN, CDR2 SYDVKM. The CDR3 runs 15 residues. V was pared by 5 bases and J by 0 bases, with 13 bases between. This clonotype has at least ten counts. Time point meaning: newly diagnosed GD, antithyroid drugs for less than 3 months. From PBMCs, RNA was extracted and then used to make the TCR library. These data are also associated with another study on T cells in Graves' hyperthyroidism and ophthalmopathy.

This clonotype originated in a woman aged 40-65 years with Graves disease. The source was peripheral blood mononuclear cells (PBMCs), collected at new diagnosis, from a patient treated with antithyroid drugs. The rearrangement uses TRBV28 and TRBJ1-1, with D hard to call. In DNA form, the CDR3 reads TGTGCCAGCAGTCCTTGGACGGCACTGAACACTGAAGCTTTCTTT. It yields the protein CASSPWTALNTEAFF.